This TCR beta chain was obtained from a study of T cell repertoires in ileal Crohn's disease. This clone was detected only once. Its specificity is unknown. Profiling relied on immunoSEQ multiplex PCR, and the TCRdb table lists in-frame clones only, not all of them. Among 5,000 or so clones, roughly 85% were seen once, and the ten largest hold approximately 12%. General study findings and limits: Every patient over 26.8% clonality showed endoscopic recurrence.

Germline loops: CDR1 SGHTA, CDR2 FQGNSA. V shed 5 bases and J shed 2 bases, with 10 bases lying between them. CDR3 length: 14 amino acids. The rearrangement joins TRBV7-2 to TRBJ1-5; TRBD1 might be the D (5 bases). The sequenced sample was ileal tissue. This clonotype was sampled from an adult with Crohn's disease. As DNA, the CDR3 is TGTGCCAGCAGCCCAGCGGGGGGCAATCAGCCCCAGCATTTT. Translated, it gives CASSPAGGNQPQHF.